This T cell receptor beta chain derives from a study of cytomegalovirus exposure and HLA in healthy donors. Overall study findings and caveats: Reported performance of the classifier showed diagnosis of cytomegalovirus status with high specificity and sensitivity. Cytomegalovirus-associated TCR beta chains were listed, numbering approximately 150. In the 95 to 150 validation repertoires, approximately 94% of cluster scores exceeded 0, per a later analysis.

This clone showed up just once. Its target is unknown. V was trimmed by 3 bases and J by 8 bases, leaving 11 bases between them. The CDR3 length is 13 residues. Germline CDR1 LNHDA, CDR2 SQIVND (reference sequence). Clones were read by immunoSEQ multiplex PCR, and TCRdb kept only the in-frame ones, dropping some. The sample contains 95,000 to 150,000 clones, 89% of which appear only once. The receptor was isolated from a woman aged 18-35 years in good health and CMV-seronegative. The genes are TRBV19 and TRBJ2-1; maybe TRBD2 (6 bases). Sequences were obtained from PBMCs. Here the CDR3 reads CASSIALAYEQFF. In nucleotides, the CDR3 is TGTGCCAGTAGTATTGCCCTAGCGTATGAGCAGTTCTTC.